These T cell receptor beta chains were read from a single sample in a study of T-cell reconstitution after alpha-beta-depleted transplantation in children. Each CDR3 protein gets one entry after TCRdb re-called the PCR reads with MiXCR. This repertoire shows roughly 350,000 distinct CDR3 sequences, around 15% found once; its top ten account for around 41%. The material sequenced was PBMCs, mostly from graft donor cells, taken 360 days after TCRalphabeta/CD19-depleted stem cell transplant. The source is a male patient aged 2-15 years who had a stem cell transplant for acute lymphoblastic leukemia, so the T cells may come from the graft donor. CDR3s include the opening cysteine and the closing phenylalanine or tryptophan. D genes are given only for firm matches. Clone size is given for some rows only: seen once, a few or many times, or a class if the clone is expanded.

16 few TRBJ2-7 TRBV2 NA CASRSYSGSPWYEQYF TGTGCCAGCAGGAGCTACTCGGGGAGCCCCTGGTACGAGCAGTACTTC
14 NA TRBJ2-1 TRBV10-3 TRBD1 CAISVGTVFDEQFF TGTGCCATCAGTGTCGGGACAGTTTTCGATGAGCAGTTCTTC
15 few TRBJ2-5 TRBV28 NA CASSLEPGQGETQYF TGTGCCAGCAGTTTAGAACCGGGGCAGGGGGAGACCCAGTACTTC
16 NA TRBJ2-3 TRBV7-9 TRBD1 CASSLHPDRGTDTQYF TGTGCCAGCAGCCTCCACCCGGACAGGGGCACAGATACGCAGTATTTT
15 NA TRBJ2-7 TRBV7-9 TRBD1 CASSRNGTGVREQYF TGTGCCAGCAGCCGCAACGGGACAGGGGTGCGCGAGCAGTACTTC
14 NA TRBJ1-2 TRBV4-1 NA CASSQPRRSYGYTF TGCGCCAGCAGCCAGCCGAGACGGAGCTATGGCTACACCTTC
14 NA TRBJ1-1 TRBV30 TRBD1 CAWRGQGATTEAFF TGTGCCTGGAGGGGTCAGGGGGCGACGACTGAAGCTTTCTTT
15 many TRBJ2-7 TRBV7-9 TRBD1 CASSSDGTGTYEQYF TGTGCCAGCAGCTCCGACGGGACAGGGACCTACGAGCAGTACTTC
14 NA TRBJ2-7 TRBV3-1 TRBD2 CASSPLAGGNEQYF TGTGCCAGCAGCCCACTAGCGGGAGGAAACGAGCAGTACTTC
15 NA TRBJ1-1 TRBV30 NA CAWSERGFGNTEAFF TGTGCCTGGAGTGAAAGGGGGTTCGGGAACACTGAAGCTTTCTTT
14 few TRBJ2-7 TRBV28 NA CASWGTSPLLRQYF TGTGCCAGCTGGGGGACAAGCCCCCTTCTTAGGCAGTACTTC
16 NA TRBJ2-1 TRBV15 TRBD2 CATSRPPAGVGNEQFF TGTGCCACCAGCAGACCTCCAGCGGGAGTAGGCAATGAGCAGTTCTTC
15 few TRBJ1-6 TRBV27 NA CASSLLGQSNSPLHF TGTGCCAGCAGTTTACTGGGGCAGAGTAATTCACCCCTCCACTTT
16 many TRBJ2-1 TRBV12-5 NA CASGPLLGGDNNEQFF TGTGCTAGTGGCCCCCTCCTCGGCGGGGATAACAATGAGCAGTTCTTC
17 NA TRBJ2-7 TRBV15 TRBD2 CATSWILGTSGTYEQYF TGTGCCACCAGCTGGATACTCGGGACTAGCGGAACCTACGAGCAGTACTTC
12 few TRBJ2-2 TRBV28 NA CASLTSTGELFF TGTGCCAGCCTGACCTCCACCGGGGAGCTGTTTTTT
14 NA TRBJ2-3 TRBV30 NA CAWSSGFRTDTQYF TGTGCCTGGAGTTCGGGTTTTCGCACAGATACGCAGTATTTT
15 NA TRBJ2-3 TRBV10-2 TRBD1 CASRDSPKASDTQYF TGCGCCAGCCGGGACAGTCCTAAAGCGTCAGATACGCAGTATTTT
13 NA TRBJ1-1 TRBV4-2 NA CASSSPWVTEAFF TGTGCCAGCAGCAGCCCGTGGGTCACTGAAGCTTTCTTT
14 few TRBJ2-4 TRBV4-3 NA CASSQDREIGPGYF TGCGCCAGCAGCCAAGACCGCGAGATTGGCCCCGGGTACTTC
15 few TRBJ1-4 TRBV7-2 TRBD1 CASSLGGQGSEKLFF TGTGCCAGCAGCTTAGGCGGACAGGGATCTGAAAAACTGTTTTTT
15 NA TRBJ1-2 TRBV6-5 NA CASSSRGGAWYGYTF TGTGCCAGCAGTAGTCGAGGCGGCGCTTGGTATGGCTACACCTTC
15 NA TRBJ1-1 TRBV11-2 NA CASSPGKAENTEAFF TGTGCCAGCAGCCCAGGGAAGGCGGAGAACACTGAAGCTTTCTTT
15 many TRBJ1-1 TRBV28 NA CASSLNGNLNTEAFF TGTGCCAGCAGTTTGAACGGGAATTTGAACACTGAAGCTTTCTTT
11 many TRBJ2-1 TRBV28 NA CASTVPGEQFF TGTGCCAGCACGGTCCCCGGAGAGCAGTTCTTC
15 few TRBJ2-1 TRBV12-3/TRBV12-4 NA CASSRPGRPDNEQFF TGTGCCAGCAGTCGTCCAGGGAGACCCGACAATGAGCAGTTCTTC
17 NA TRBJ2-7 TRBV5-1 NA CASSLSLAGSLPYEQYF TGCGCCAGTAGCTTAAGCTTAGCCGGTTCTCTTCCCTACGAGCAGTACTTC
15 few TRBJ1-6 TRBV12-3/TRBV12-4 NA CASSQVSSLGSPLHF TGTGCCAGCAGCCAAGTGAGCTCGTTGGGGTCACCCCTCCACTTT